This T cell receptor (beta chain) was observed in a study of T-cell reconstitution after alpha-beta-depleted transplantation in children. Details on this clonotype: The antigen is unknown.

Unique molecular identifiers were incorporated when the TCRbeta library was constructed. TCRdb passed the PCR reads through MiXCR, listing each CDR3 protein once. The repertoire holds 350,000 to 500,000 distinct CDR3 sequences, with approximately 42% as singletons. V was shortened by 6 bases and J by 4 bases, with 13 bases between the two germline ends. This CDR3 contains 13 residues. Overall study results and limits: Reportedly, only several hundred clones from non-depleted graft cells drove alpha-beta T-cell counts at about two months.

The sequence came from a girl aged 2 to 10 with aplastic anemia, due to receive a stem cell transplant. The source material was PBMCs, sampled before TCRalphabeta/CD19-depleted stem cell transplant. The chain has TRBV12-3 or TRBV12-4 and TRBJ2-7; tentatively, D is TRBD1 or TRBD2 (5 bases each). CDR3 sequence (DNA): TGTGCCAGCAGGAGCAGGGAGAATTACGAGCAGTACTTC. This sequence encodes CASRSRENYEQYF.